Shown below are 32 T cell receptor beta chains from a single sample sequenced in a study of T cell responses to AZD1222 COVID-19 vaccine. Clones were read by immunoSEQ multiplex PCR, and TCRdb kept only the in-frame ones, dropping some. The sample gives about 150,000 clones, 90% of which show up once; about 20% is in the top ten. The sequencing here drew on peripheral blood, taken on day 0 of AZD1222 vaccination. These receptors came from an adult in good health.

The chain is built from TRBV12-5 and TRBJ2-7, with D unresolved. Germline values: CDR1 LGHNT, CDR2 FRNRAP. This CDR3 is 12 amino acids long. V was clipped by 4 bases and J by 5 bases, with 9 bases between them. The CDR3 reads CASGSTLDEQYF. CDR3 DNA: TGTGCTAGTGGTTCGACCTTGGACGAGCAGTACTTC. Full variable domain (outside the CDR3, taken from reference TRBV12-5 and TRBJ2-7): DARVTQTPRHKVTEMGQEVTMRCQPILGHNTVFWYRQTMMQGLELLAYFRNRAPLDDSGMPKDRFSAEMPDATLATLKIQPSEPRDSAVYFCASGSTLDEQYFGPGTRLTVT.

Here the CDR3 reads CASAGSPWADTEAFF. The DNA for the CDR3 is TGCGCCAGCGCGGGGAGCCCTTGGGCGGACACTGAAGCTTTCTTT. The chain combines TRBV5-1 with TRBJ1-1; no definite D call. The germline V gene has CDR1 SGHRS and CDR2 YFSETQ. The germline V and J ends were trimmed by 7 bases and 3 bases, with 19 bases remaining between them. This CDR3 is built from 15 residues.

Notes on this clone: An end of the junction does not agree with germline; a read error may underlie this. V is TRBV7-9 and J is TRBJ1-2; the match to TRBD1 covers 10 bases. Germline CDR1 and CDR2: SEHNR and FQNEAQ (reference sequence). This CDR3 is built from 14 residues. In DNA form, the CDR3 reads TGTGCCAGCAGTTTAGGACAGGGGGTAAATGGCTACACCTTC. It encodes CASSLGQGVNGYTF.

The V gene is TRBV30, the J gene TRBJ1-2; possibly TRBD1 for D (5 bases). This CDR3 has 14 residues. V was shortened by 0 bases and J by 2 bases, with 10 bases between the two germline ends. CDR1 is GTSNPN, CDR2 SVGIG, per germline (reference sequence). Here the CDR3 DNA reads TGTGCCTGGAGTGTCAGTCGGGGGAACTATGGCTACACCTTC. It yields the protein CAWSVSRGNYGYTF.

This clone was counted once. The V call is TRBV3-1 (or the pseudogene TRBV3-2), the J call TRBJ1-5; tentative D call: TRBD1 (5 bases). This CDR3 is built from 15 residues. Germline CDR1 and CDR2: LGHDT and YNNKEL (reference sequence). The germline V and J ends were trimmed by 0 bases and 4 bases, with 10 bases remaining between them. DNA for the CDR3: TGTGCCAGCAGCCAAGATTGGGGCTCTAATCAGCCCCAGCATTTT. Its translation: CASSQDWGSNQPQHF.

The genes are TRBV7-9 and TRBJ1-3, with unresolved D. Trimming took 1 base from V and 3 from J, leaving 7 bases between them. This CDR3 is 14 amino acids long. Germline CDR1 is SEHNR and CDR2 is FQNEAQ (reference sequence). CDR3 DNA: TGTGCCAGCAGCTTAGGTTCTTTTGGAAACACCATATATTTT. This encodes CASSLGSFGNTIYF.

The chain links TRBV7-2 to TRBJ2-1; 11 bases match TRBD1. There are 13 residues in the CDR3. J lost 14 bases, V lost 5 bases, and 8 bases had no gene match. The germline V gene encodes CDR1 SGHTA and CDR2 FQGNSA. CDR3 loop: CASSLGQGAMEFF. CDR3 nucleotides: TGTGCCAGCAGCCTCGGACAGGGGGCGATGGAGTTCTTC.

CDR3 nucleotide sequence: TGTGCCAGCAGCAGATTAGCGGGGGGAAACGAGCAGTACTTC. Its translation: CASSRLAGGNEQYF. The V gene is TRBV3-1 (or the pseudogene TRBV3-2), the J gene TRBJ2-7; 10 positions match TRBD2. CDR3 length equals 14 residues. Germline V gene lookup returns CDR1 LGHDT and CDR2 YNNKEL (reference sequence). V lost 5 bases to trimming and J lost 5 bases; unmatched junction nucleotides: 6.

As DNA, the CDR3 is TGTGCCAGCTCGACTCCACCCTACGAGCAGTACTTC. Translation gives CASSTPPYEQYF. The chain is built from TRBV19 and TRBJ2-7; D call uncertain. V was clipped by 9 bases and J by 2 bases, with 11 bases between them. Germline CDR1 and CDR2: LNHDA and SQIVND (reference sequence). The CDR3 length is 12 residues.

The J gene is TRBJ2-7, the V gene TRBV5-3; D may correspond to TRBD1 or TRBD2 (5 bases each). TRBV5-3 is flagged as an ORF with uncertain function. V shed 4 bases and J shed 5 bases, with 19 bases lying between them. This CDR3 spans 15 amino acids. CDR3 residues: CARSNQGQPGDEQYF. As DNA, the CDR3 is TGTGCCAGAAGCAACCAGGGTCAGCCCGGGGACGAGCAGTACTTC.

The chain links TRBV2 to TRBJ2-3; D call uncertain. Trimming left V 5 bases short and J 0 bases short, with 9 bases between. The CDR3 has 14 amino acids. Germline V gene data show CDR1 as SNHLY and CDR2 as FYNNEI. Here the CDR3 DNA reads TGTGCCAGCAGTTTGGCATCTAGCACAGATACGCAGTATTTT. Encoded protein: CASSLASSTDTQYF.

This chain uses TRBV2 with TRBJ1-5; 7 positions match TRBD1. The CDR3 length is 15 residues. Unmatched junction bases numbered 12, after V lost 6 bases and J lost 7 bases. Germline values: CDR1 SNHLY, CDR2 FYNNEI. The CDR3 DNA sequence: TGTGCCAGCAGCCCAGGGGGGGGTACGGTCCAGCCCCAGCATTTT. Translating gives CASSPGGGTVQPQHF.

This clone appeared a few times. The genes are TRBV27 and TRBJ2-1; D gene ambiguous. This CDR3 contains 13 residues. Germline loops: CDR1 MNHEY, CDR2 SMNVEV (reference sequence). V was shortened by 9 bases and J by 0 bases, with 9 bases between the two germline ends. Here the CDR3 reads CASLGSSYNEQFF. In nucleotides, the CDR3 is TGTGCCAGTCTCGGCAGCTCCTACAATGAGCAGTTCTTC.

The genes are TRBV6-6 and TRBJ1-5; no reliable D call. The germline V and J ends were trimmed by 7 bases and 0 bases, with 7 bases remaining between them. The CDR3 is 13 amino acids. Germline V gene data show CDR1 as MNHNY and CDR2 as SVGAGI (reference sequence). DNA of the CDR3: TGTGCCAGCACCCAGAATAGCAATCAGCCCCAGCATTTT. It is translated as CASTQNSNQPQHF.

The chain links TRBV27 to TRBJ1-5, with 10 positions matching TRBD1. The germline V gene encodes CDR1 MNHEY and CDR2 SMNVEV (reference sequence). Unmatched junction bases numbered 11, after V lost 9 bases and J lost 6 bases. This CDR3 is 15 amino acids long. For the CDR3, the DNA is TGTGCCAGTTCCCCCGGGACAGGGGTCGCTCAGCCCCAGCATTTT. Its protein is CASSPGTGVAQPQHF.

V and J are TRBV10-3 and TRBJ1-2; a weak D match, TRBD1 (5 bases). The germline V gene has CDR1 ENHRY and CDR2 SYGVKD. The CDR3 length is 14 residues. The V and J ends lost 2 bases and 4 bases respectively, with 11 bases between them. CDR3 sequence (DNA): TGTGCCATCAGTGAGGGCAGGGCCGCCTATGGCTACACCTTC. It specifies CAISEGRAAYGYTF.

The J gene is TRBJ1-2, the V gene TRBV5-1; weak D call: TRBD1 (6 bases). V was pared by 0 bases and J by 4 bases, with 13 bases between. The germline V gene encodes CDR1 SGHRS and CDR2 YFSETQ. The CDR3 length is 15 residues. The CDR3 DNA reads as TGCGCCAGCAGCTTGGAGGGTCAGGGGCCCTATGGCTACACCTTC. As protein: CASSLEGQGPYGYTF.

This rearrangement joins TRBV7-9 to TRBJ2-1, with 12 bases aligning to TRBD2. The CDR3 consists of 18 residues. Per germline, CDR1 SEHNR and CDR2 FQNEAQ (reference sequence). With V trimmed by 5 bases and J by 10 bases, 18 bases remained unmatched. CDR3 sequence (DNA): TGTGCCAGCAGCCCACCCCGCGGGGCTAGCGGGGGGGCCCGGGAGCAGTTCTTC. Translation gives CASSPPRGASGGAREQFF.

The rearrangement uses TRBV6-5 and TRBJ2-2; D unclear. This CDR3 is 14 amino acids long. Per germline, CDR1 MNHEY and CDR2 SVGAGI. The ends were cut back, 2 bases at V and 1 base at J, with 5 bases in the middle. In DNA, the CDR3 is TGTGCCAGCAGTTACGAAGTGAACACCGGGGAGCTGTTTTTT. It codes for CASSYEVNTGELFF.

V usage is TRBV6-2 or TRBV6-3 and J usage is TRBJ1-5; TRBD1 matches at 7 bases. This CDR3 has 16 residues. CDR1 and CDR2 (germline): MNHEY, SVGEGT. V was pared by 6 bases and J by 2 bases, with 10 bases of the junction left unmatched. The CDR3, as DNA: TGTGCCAGCAGCAAACTATCTGGACAGGGCAATCAGCCCCAGCATTTT. This sequence encodes CASSKLSGQGNQPQHF.

CDR3 DNA sequence: TGTGCCAGCAGCAAAGGCGTAGCGGGAGGGCCTTTTAGTGCCACCGGGGAGCTGTTTTTT. Protein sequence: CASSKGVAGGPFSATGELFF. V gene TRBV21-1 combines with J gene TRBJ2-2; TRBD2 reflects the table's D call only, with no check against the DNA. TRBV21-1 is a known pseudogene. The CDR3 runs 20 residues.

In DNA, the CDR3 is TGCAGTGCTAGTGGTGACCTAGTAACCAGCACAGATACGCAGTATTTT. Translated, it gives CSASGDLVTSTDTQYF. This chain connects TRBV20-1 to TRBJ2-3; no definite D call. The V gene lost 3 bases and the J gene lost 0 bases, with 16 bases spanning the gap. Germline V gene lookup returns CDR1 DFQATT and CDR2 SNEGSKA (reference sequence). This CDR3 comprises 16 residues.

A single count supports this clone. The V and J genes are TRBV5-1 and TRBJ1-6; tentative D call: TRBD1 (5 bases). Germline V gives CDR1 SGHRS, CDR2 YFSETQ. The CDR3 contains 15 residues. V shed 4 bases and J shed 8 bases, with 16 bases lying between them. CDR3 region: CASSITGHGDSPLHF. The CDR3 nucleotides read TGCGCCAGCAGCATCACAGGTCACGGGGATTCACCCCTCCACTTT.

The J gene is TRBJ2-3, the V gene TRBV2; no clear D. V dropped 0 bases and J dropped 11 bases, with 12 bases sitting between them. This CDR3 is 13 amino acids long. Per germline, CDR1 SNHLY and CDR2 FYNNEI. CDR3 DNA: TGTGCCAGCAGTGAAGCGCCGGTCCGTGGGCAGTATTTT. It specifies CASSEAPVRGQYF. Using reference TRBV2 and TRBJ2-3 for the parts outside the CDR3, the full variable domain is EPEVTQTPSHQVTQMGQEVILRCVPISNHLYFYWYRQILGQKVEFLVSFYNNEISEKSEIFDDQFSVERPDGSNFTLKIRSTKLEDSAMYFCASSEAPVRGQYFGPGTRLTVL.

The chain couples TRBV4-3 to TRBJ1-2; possible D gene TRBD1, 5 bases. With 1 base removed from V and 8 bases from J, the gap between germline ends came to 11 bases. This CDR3 has 13 amino acids. CDR1 is LGHNA and CDR2 is YSLEER in the germline V gene. The CDR3 is CASSQAHRGGYTF. CDR3 bases: TGCGCCAGCAGCCAAGCCCATAGGGGCGGCTACACCTTC.

The chain recombines TRBV27 with TRBJ1-6; unclear D gene. Trimming shortened V by 5 bases and J by 0 bases, and 8 bases separated the two germline ends. This CDR3 contains 15 residues. Per germline, CDR1 MNHEY and CDR2 SMNVEV (reference sequence). CDR3 region: CASSSWSSYNSPLHF. CDR3 DNA: TGTGCCAGCAGTAGCTGGAGCTCCTATAATTCACCCCTCCACTTT.

V usage is TRBV5-1 and J usage is TRBJ1-1; TRBD1 might be the D (5 bases). The V end was cut by 7 bases, the J end by 6 bases, with 13 bases between. Germline V lookup: CDR1 SGHRS, CDR2 YFSETQ. The length of the CDR3 is 12 residues. This CDR3 is CASGRGIPEAFF. DNA for the CDR3: TGCGCCAGCGGTCGGGGGATTCCTGAAGCTTTCTTT.

The chain has TRBV7-2 and TRBJ1-2, with a weak D call TRBD1 (5 bases). CDR1 is SGHTA and CDR2 is FQGNSA in the germline V gene. This CDR3 is 14 amino acids long. Trimming shortened V by 4 bases and J by 3 bases, and 12 bases separated the two germline ends. CDR3 in amino acids: CASSSGPTDYGYTF. In DNA, the CDR3 is TGTGCCAGCAGCTCTGGACCGACAGACTATGGCTACACCTTC.

The J gene is TRBJ1-1, the V gene TRBV11-2; D is uncertain. V was cut by 6 bases and J by 2 bases, with 19 bases left in between. The CDR3 is made up of 16 amino acids. CDR1 SGHAT and CDR2 FQNNGV come from the germline V gene. CDR3 DNA: TGTGCCAGCAGGGCAGTAGGGCCCCCCGGAAACACTGAAGCTTTCTTT. As protein: CASRAVGPPGNTEAFF.

The chain links TRBV6-2 or TRBV6-3 to TRBJ1-5; no definite D call. This CDR3 region has 17 residues. CDR1 is MNHEY and CDR2 is SVGEGT in the germline V gene. The V gene lost 5 bases and the J gene lost 4 bases, with 21 bases spanning the gap. In nucleotides, the CDR3 is TGTGCCAGCAGTGTCCCCCTCGGGCAGACAAAAAATCAGCCCCAGCATTTT. It encodes CASSVPLGQTKNQPQHF.

The chain couples TRBV24-1 to TRBJ1-4; no firm D call. V gave up 8 bases and J gave up 8 bases, with 29 bases separating them. The germline V gene encodes CDR1 KGHDR and CDR2 SFDVKD. CDR3 length equals 18 residues. The CDR3, as DNA: TGTGCCACCAAATTAGATTCCCGGACTAAGGTTAATAGGGAAAAACTGTTTTTT. Encoded protein: CATKLDSRTKVNREKLFF.

This clone was seen only once. V is TRBV6-5 and J is TRBJ2-7; 8 nucleotides line up with TRBD1. The germline V gene has CDR1 MNHEY and CDR2 SVGAGI. V lost 4 bases and J lost 0; bases outside the gene matches: 8. The CDR3 is made up of 16 amino acids. The CDR3 here is CASSSPGTGGSYEQYF. The CDR3 DNA is TGTGCCAGCAGTTCTCCCGGGACAGGTGGCTCCTACGAGCAGTACTTC.